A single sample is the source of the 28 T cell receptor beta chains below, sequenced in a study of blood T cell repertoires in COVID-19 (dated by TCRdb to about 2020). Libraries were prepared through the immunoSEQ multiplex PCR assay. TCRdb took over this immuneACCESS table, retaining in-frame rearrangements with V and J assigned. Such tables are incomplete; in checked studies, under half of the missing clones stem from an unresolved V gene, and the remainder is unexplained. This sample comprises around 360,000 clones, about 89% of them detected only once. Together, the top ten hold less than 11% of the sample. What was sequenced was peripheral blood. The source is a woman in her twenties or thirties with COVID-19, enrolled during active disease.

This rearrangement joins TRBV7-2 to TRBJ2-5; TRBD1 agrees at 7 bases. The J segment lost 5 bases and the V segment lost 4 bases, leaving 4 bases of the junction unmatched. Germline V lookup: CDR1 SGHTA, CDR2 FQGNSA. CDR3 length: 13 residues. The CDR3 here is CASSYQGGETQYF. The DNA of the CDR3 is TGTGCCAGCAGCTATCAAGGGGGCGAGACCCAGTACTTC.

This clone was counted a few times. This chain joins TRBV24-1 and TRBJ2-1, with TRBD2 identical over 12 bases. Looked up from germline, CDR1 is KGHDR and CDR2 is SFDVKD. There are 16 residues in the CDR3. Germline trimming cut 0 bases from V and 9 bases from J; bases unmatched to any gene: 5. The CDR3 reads CATSDLSSGRAGEQFF. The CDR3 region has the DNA TGTGCCACCAGTGATTTGTCTAGCGGGAGGGCGGGTGAGCAGTTCTTC.

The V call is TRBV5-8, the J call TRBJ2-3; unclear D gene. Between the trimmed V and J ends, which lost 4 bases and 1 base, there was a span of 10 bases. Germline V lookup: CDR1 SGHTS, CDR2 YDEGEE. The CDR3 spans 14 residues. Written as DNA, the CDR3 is TGTGCCAGCAGCCGATCTCGCGGCACAGATACGCAGTATTTT. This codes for CASSRSRGTDTQYF. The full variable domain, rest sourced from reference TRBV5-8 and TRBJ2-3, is EAGVTQSPTHLIKTRGQQATLRCSPISGHTSVYWYQQALGLGLQFLLWYDEGEERNRGNFPPRFSGRQFPNYSSELNVNALELEDSALYLCASSRSRGTDTQYFGPGTRLTVL.

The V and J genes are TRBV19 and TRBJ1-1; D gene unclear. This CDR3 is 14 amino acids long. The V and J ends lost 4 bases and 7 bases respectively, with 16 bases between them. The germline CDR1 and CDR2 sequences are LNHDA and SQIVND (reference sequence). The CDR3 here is CASSTSRRMDEAFF. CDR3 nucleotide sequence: TGTGCCAGTAGTACTTCCCGGAGAATGGATGAAGCTTTCTTT.

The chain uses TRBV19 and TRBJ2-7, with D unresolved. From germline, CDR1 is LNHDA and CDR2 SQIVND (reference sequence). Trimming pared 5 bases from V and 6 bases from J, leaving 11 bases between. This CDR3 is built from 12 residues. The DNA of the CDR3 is TGTGCCAGTAGTTTGGGTAGAGGCGAGCAGTACTTC. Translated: CASSLGRGEQYF.

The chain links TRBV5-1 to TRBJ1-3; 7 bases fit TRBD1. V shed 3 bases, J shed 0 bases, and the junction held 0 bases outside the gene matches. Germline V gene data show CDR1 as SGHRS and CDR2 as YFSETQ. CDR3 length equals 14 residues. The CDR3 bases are TGCGCCAGCAGCTGGACAGGCTCTGGAAACACCATATATTTT. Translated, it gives CASSWTGSGNTIYF.

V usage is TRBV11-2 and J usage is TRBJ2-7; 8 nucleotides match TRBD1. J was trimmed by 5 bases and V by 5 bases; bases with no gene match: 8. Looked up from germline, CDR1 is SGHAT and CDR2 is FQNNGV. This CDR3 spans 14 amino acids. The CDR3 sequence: CASSLTGGPNEQYF. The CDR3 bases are TGTGCCAGCAGCCTTACAGGGGGTCCTAACGAGCAGTACTTC.

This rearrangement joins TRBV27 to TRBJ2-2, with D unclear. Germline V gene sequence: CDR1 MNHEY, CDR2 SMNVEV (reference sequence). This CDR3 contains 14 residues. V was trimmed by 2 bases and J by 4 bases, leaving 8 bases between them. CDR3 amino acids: CASSLMSSTGELFF. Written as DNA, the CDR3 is TGTGCCAGCAGTTTAATGTCCTCCACCGGGGAGCTGTTTTTT.

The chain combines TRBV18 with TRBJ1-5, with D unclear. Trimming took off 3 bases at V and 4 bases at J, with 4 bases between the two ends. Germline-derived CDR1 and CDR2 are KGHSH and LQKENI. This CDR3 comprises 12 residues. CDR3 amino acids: CASSPTNQPQHF. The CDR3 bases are TGTGCCAGCTCACCCACTAATCAGCCCCAGCATTTT.

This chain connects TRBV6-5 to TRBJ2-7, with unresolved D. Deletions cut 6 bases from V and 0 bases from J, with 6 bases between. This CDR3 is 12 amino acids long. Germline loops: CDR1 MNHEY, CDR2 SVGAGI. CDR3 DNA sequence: TGTGCCAGCAGGTGGGCCTCCTACGAGCAGTACTTC. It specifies CASRWASYEQYF.

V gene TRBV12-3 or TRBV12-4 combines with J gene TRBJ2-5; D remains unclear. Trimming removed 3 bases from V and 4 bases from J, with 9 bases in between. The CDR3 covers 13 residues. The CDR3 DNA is TGTGCCAGCAGTTTTGGGCACCGAGAGACCCAGTACTTC. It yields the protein CASSFGHRETQYF.

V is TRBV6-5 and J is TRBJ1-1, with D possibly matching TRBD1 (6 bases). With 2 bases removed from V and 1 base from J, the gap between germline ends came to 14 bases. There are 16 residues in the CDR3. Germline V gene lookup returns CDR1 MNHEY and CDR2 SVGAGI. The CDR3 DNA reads TGTGCCAGCAGTTACGAACAGGGACGCTGGAACACTGAAGCTTTCTTT. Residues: CASSYEQGRWNTEAFF.

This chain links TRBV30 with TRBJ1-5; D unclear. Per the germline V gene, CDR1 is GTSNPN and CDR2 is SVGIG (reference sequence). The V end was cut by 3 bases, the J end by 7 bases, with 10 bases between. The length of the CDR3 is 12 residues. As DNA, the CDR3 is TGTGCCTGGAGAGTCTCGGGGCAGCCCCAGCATTTT. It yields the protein CAWRVSGQPQHF.

The CDR3 DNA reads as TGTGCCAGCAGCCTCGGACTAGCGGGACCCACCGGGGAGCTGTTTTTT. Its translation: CASSLGLAGPTGELFF. V is TRBV11-3 and J is TRBJ2-2, with 12 bases lining up with TRBD2. Germline CDR1 SGHNT, CDR2 YENEEA. The CDR3 has 16 amino acids. The trim removed 5 bases at V and 4 bases at J, leaving 5 bases unmatched.

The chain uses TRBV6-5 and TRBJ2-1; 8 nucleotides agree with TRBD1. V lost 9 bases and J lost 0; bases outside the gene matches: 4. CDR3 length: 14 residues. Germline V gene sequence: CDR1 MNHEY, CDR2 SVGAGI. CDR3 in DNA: TGTGCCAGTACAGGGGGAAGCTCCTACAATGAGCAGTTCTTC. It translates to CASTGGSSYNEQFF.

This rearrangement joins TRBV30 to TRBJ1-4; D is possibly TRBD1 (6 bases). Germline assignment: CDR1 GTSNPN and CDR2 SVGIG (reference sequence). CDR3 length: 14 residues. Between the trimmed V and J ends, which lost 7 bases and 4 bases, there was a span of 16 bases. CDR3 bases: TGTGCCTTCTCGCCGGGACAAAGTAATGAAAAACTGTTTTTT. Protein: CAFSPGQSNEKLFF.

CDR3 sequence: CASSDWGGNEKLFF. CDR3 nucleotides: TGTGCCAGCAGTGATTGGGGAGGTAATGAAAAACTGTTTTTT. The chain joins TRBV2 to TRBJ1-4; D not resolved. The CDR3 totals 14 residues. Germline V gene data show CDR1 as SNHLY and CDR2 as FYNNEI. V lost 3 bases and J 4 bases, leaving 9 bases between the germline ends. Drawing the rest from reference TRBV2 and TRBJ1-4, the complete variable domain is EPEVTQTPSHQVTQMGQEVILRCVPISNHLYFYWYRQILGQKVEFLVSFYNNEISEKSEIFDDQFSVERPDGSNFTLKIRSTKLEDSAMYFCASSDWGGNEKLFFGSGTQLSVL.

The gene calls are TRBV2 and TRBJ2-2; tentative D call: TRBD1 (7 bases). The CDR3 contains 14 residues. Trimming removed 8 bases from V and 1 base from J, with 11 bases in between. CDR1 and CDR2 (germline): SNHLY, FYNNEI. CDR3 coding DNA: TGTGCCAGCCCCAGGGGGGAGAACACCGGGGAGCTGTTTTTT. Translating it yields CASPRGENTGELFF.

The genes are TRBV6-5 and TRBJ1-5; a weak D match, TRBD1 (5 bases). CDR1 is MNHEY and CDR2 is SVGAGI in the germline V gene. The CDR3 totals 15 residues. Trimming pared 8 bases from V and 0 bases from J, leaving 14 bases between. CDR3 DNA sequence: TGTGCCAGCCATAGGGACTGGGATAGCAATCAGCCCCAGCATTTT. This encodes CASHRDWDSNQPQHF.

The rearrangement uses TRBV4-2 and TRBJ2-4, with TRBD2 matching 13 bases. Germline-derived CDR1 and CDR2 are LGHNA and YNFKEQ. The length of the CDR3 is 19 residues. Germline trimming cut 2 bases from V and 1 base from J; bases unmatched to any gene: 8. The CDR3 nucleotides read TGTGCCAGCAGCCAATTACTAGCGGGAGGGGAGAGGGCCAAAAACATTCAGTACTTC. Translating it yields CASSQLLAGGERAKNIQYF.

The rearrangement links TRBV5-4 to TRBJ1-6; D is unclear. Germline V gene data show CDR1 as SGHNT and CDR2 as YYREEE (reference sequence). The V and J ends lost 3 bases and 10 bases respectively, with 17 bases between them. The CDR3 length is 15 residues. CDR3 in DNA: TGTGCCAGCAGCTCCTCCCGGGCCTCGGGATCACCCCTCCACTTT. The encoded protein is CASSSSRASGSPLHF.

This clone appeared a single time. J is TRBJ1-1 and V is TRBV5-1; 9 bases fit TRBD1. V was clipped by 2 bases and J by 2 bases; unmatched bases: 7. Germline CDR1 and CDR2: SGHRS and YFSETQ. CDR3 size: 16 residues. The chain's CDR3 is CASSFAGTGPNTEAFF. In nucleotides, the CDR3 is TGCGCCAGCAGCTTCGCCGGGACAGGGCCCAACACTGAAGCTTTCTTT.

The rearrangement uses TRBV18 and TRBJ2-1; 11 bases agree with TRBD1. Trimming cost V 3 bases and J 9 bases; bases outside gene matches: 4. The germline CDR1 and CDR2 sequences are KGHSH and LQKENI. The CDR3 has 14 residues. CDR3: CASSPGQGVGEQFF. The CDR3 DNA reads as TGTGCCAGCTCACCGGGACAGGGGGTTGGTGAGCAGTTCTTC.

The CDR3 protein is CAWSVPGTGSETQYF. DNA of the CDR3: TGTGCCTGGAGCGTCCCCGGGACAGGGTCAGAGACCCAGTACTTC. The chain uses TRBV30 and TRBJ2-5; 9 bases fit TRBD1. Per germline, CDR1 GTSNPN and CDR2 SVGIG (reference sequence). This CDR3 contains 15 residues. V was pared by 3 bases and J by 4 bases, with 9 bases of the junction left unmatched.

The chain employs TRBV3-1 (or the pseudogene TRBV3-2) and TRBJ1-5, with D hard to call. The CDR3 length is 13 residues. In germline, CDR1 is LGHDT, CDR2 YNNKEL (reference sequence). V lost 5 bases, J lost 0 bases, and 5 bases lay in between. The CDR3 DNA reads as TGTGCCAGCAGCGCCTATAGCAATCAGCCCCAGCATTTT. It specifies CASSAYSNQPQHF.

The CDR3 spells CASSLGGVLYEQYF. The DNA of the CDR3 is TGCGCCAGCAGCCTGGGGGGAGTGCTCTACGAGCAGTACTTC. The V and J genes are TRBV5-1 and TRBJ2-7; D perhaps matches TRBD2 (6 bases). Deletions cut 4 bases from V and 3 bases from J, with 14 bases between. The CDR3 loop spans 14 amino acids. Per germline, CDR1 SGHRS and CDR2 YFSETQ.

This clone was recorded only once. In DNA form, the CDR3 reads TGTGCCAGCAGCCAGGCATCTAACTATGGCTACACCTTC. Residues: CASSQASNYGYTF. The V and J genes are TRBV28 and TRBJ1-2; D unclear. CDR1 is MDHEN and CDR2 is SYDVKM in the germline V gene. This CDR3 has 13 amino acids. Trimming removed 6 bases from V and 0 bases from J, with 8 bases in between.

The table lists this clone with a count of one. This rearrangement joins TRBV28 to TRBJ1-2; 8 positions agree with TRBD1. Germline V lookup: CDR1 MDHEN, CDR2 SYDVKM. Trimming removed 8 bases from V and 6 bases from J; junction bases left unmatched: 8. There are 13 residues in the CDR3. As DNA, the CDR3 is TGTGCCAGCGGCCCTCAGGGGGCGGATGGCTACACCTTC. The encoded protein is CASGPQGADGYTF.